One and the same sample provided the 29 T cell receptor beta chains below, sequenced in a study of blood T cell repertoires in COVID-19. Sequencing used immunoSEQ multiplex PCR; TCRdb keeps in-frame clones, though not all of them. The table records around 210,000 clones, 75% to 85% of them present only once. The sample consisted of peripheral blood. The receptors stem from a man aged 50 to 60 with COVID-19, enrolled during active disease.

The rearrangement joins TRBV28 to TRBJ2-7; 8 nucleotides align to TRBD2. The CDR3 loop spans 14 amino acids. J gave up 0 bases and V 5 bases, and 3 bases lay outside the gene matches. The germline gives CDR1 MDHEN, CDR2 SYDVKM. Written as DNA, the CDR3 is TGTGCCAGCAGTAGCGGGGGAAGCTCCTACGAGCAGTACTTC. This encodes CASSSGGSSYEQYF.

This clone is a singleton in its sample. The rearrangement joins TRBV14 to TRBJ2-7, with D maybe TRBD1 (6 bases). The germline gives CDR1 SGHDN, CDR2 FVKESK. Trimming cost V 1 base and J 2 bases, with 9 bases left between them. The CDR3 spans 14 residues. CDR3: CASSQGGGTYEQYF. The CDR3 bases are TGTGCCAGCAGCCAAGGAGGGGGAACCTACGAGCAGTACTTC.

This chain joins TRBV14 and TRBJ2-7, with 11 bases matching TRBD2. CDR1 SGHDN and CDR2 FVKESK come from the germline V gene. J was trimmed by 2 bases and V by 0 bases; bases with no gene match: 6. CDR3 length equals 17 residues. This chain's CDR3 is CASSQEWYSGGAYEQYF. CDR3 coding DNA: TGTGCCAGCAGCCAAGAATGGTATAGCGGGGGGGCCTACGAGCAGTACTTC.

The chain couples TRBV6-5 to TRBJ2-2, with 13 positions matching TRBD2. Trimming at V came to 0 bases and at J to 9 bases, leaving 4 bases not matched to a gene. The CDR3 spans 16 residues. The germline V gene encodes CDR1 MNHEY and CDR2 SVGAGI. DNA for the CDR3: TGTGCCAGCAGTTACTCCCCGACTAGCGGGGGGCGGGAGCTGTTTTTT. Encoded protein: CASSYSPTSGGRELFF.

The chain uses TRBV11-2 and TRBJ2-7; D remains unclear. This CDR3 region has 15 residues. Trimming stripped 5 bases from V and 7 bases from J, with 21 bases between. Germline CDR1 and CDR2: SGHAT and FQNNGV. The CDR3 region is CASSPLPGPPAEQYF. The DNA of the CDR3 is TGTGCCAGCAGCCCCCTCCCCGGTCCCCCCGCAGAGCAGTACTTC.

This chain uses TRBV7-9 with TRBJ1-2; unclear D gene. V lost 5 bases and J lost 4, with 8 bases in between. The CDR3 covers 12 residues. The germline gives CDR1 SEHNR, CDR2 FQNEAQ (reference sequence). CDR3 nucleotide sequence: TGTGCCAGCAGCCCCGGCGGCTATGGCTACACCTTC. Protein product: CASSPGGYGYTF.

The rearrangement uses TRBV5-8 and TRBJ1-2; a possible D gene is TRBD1 (6 bases). The CDR3 is made up of 13 amino acids. Trimming pared 6 bases from V and 4 bases from J, leaving 13 bases between. Germline V gene data show CDR1 as SGHTS and CDR2 as YDEGEE. The CDR3 protein is CASTLDRFYGYTF. In nucleotides, the CDR3 is TGTGCCAGCACCCTAGACAGGTTCTATGGCTACACCTTC.

The gene calls are TRBV3-1 (or the pseudogene TRBV3-2) and TRBJ1-5, with D maybe TRBD1 (6 bases). The CDR3 contains 16 residues. The V and J ends lost 0 bases and 7 bases respectively, with 16 bases between them. Germline V CDR1 and CDR2: LGHDT, YNNKEL (reference sequence). The CDR3 here is CASSQEFEGGRQPQHF. The CDR3 DNA reads TGTGCCAGCAGCCAAGAATTCGAAGGGGGTAGGCAGCCCCAGCATTTT.

The chain has TRBV7-2 and TRBJ2-1, with D perhaps TRBD1 (5 bases). The CDR3 has 15 amino acids. Germline assignment: CDR1 SGHTA and CDR2 FQGNSA. The ends were cut back, 4 bases at V and 0 bases at J, with 10 bases in the middle. The CDR3 loop reads CASSSIRGSYNEQFF. The CDR3 nucleotides are TGTGCCAGCAGCTCGATTAGGGGCTCCTACAATGAGCAGTTCTTC.

The chain employs TRBV10-3 and TRBJ2-7; D perhaps matches TRBD1 (7 bases). Trimming took 5 bases from V and 7 from J, leaving 15 bases between them. CDR3 length: 13 amino acids. Germline lookup yields CDR1 ENHRY and CDR2 SYGVKD. Written as DNA, the CDR3 is TGTGCCATCAGTTCAGGGGGACTTGAGGAGCAGTACTTC. It encodes CAISSGGLEEQYF.

The rearrangement joins TRBV2 to TRBJ1-4; 8 nucleotides line up with TRBD1. With 5 bases clipped from V and 3 bases from J, the junction kept 2 bases outside the gene matches. Looked up from germline, CDR1 is SNHLY and CDR2 is FYNNEI. This CDR3 contains 14 residues. CDR3 amino acids: CASSKQGANEKLFF. In DNA form, the CDR3 reads TGTGCCAGCAGTAAACAGGGGGCTAATGAAAAACTGTTTTTT. The whole variable domain, filled in from reference TRBV2 and TRBJ1-4, reads EPEVTQTPSHQVTQMGQEVILRCVPISNHLYFYWYRQILGQKVEFLVSFYNNEISEKSEIFDDQFSVERPDGSNFTLKIRSTKLEDSAMYFCASSKQGANEKLFFGSGTQLSVL.

As concerns this clone: Additional DNA sequences in this sample encode the identical CDR3. This sequence joins TRBV5-1 and TRBJ1-5, with TRBD1 matching over 8 bases. The CDR3 runs to 16 residues. The germline V gene encodes CDR1 SGHRS and CDR2 YFSETQ. After removal of 4 bases from V and 0 bases from J, the junction contained 6 bases not matched to a gene. CDR3 nucleotides: TGCGCCAGCAGCCCAGGGACAGGCAATAGCAATCAGCCCCAGCATTTT. This translates into CASSPGTGNSNQPQHF. Full variable domain (remainder filled in from reference TRBV5-1 and TRBJ1-5): KAGVTQTPRYLIKTRGQQVTLSCSPISGHRSVSWYQQTPGQGLQFLFEYFSETQRNKGNFPGRFSGRQFSNSRSEMNVSTLELGDSALYLCASSPGTGNSNQPQHFGDGTRLSIL.

This chain uses TRBV5-4 with TRBJ2-1, with 7 bases that match TRBD2. Germline V lookup: CDR1 SGHNT, CDR2 YYREEE (reference sequence). V was clipped by 4 bases and J by 3 bases; unmatched bases: 1. The CDR3 has 13 amino acids. DNA for the CDR3: TGTGCCAGCAGCGGGGGGGTCTACAATGAGCAGTTCTTC. This gives the protein CASSGGVYNEQFF.

This chain uses TRBV11-1 with TRBJ1-4; no clear D gene. This CDR3 spans 14 amino acids. Germline CDR1 SGHAT, CDR2 FQDESV (reference sequence). The V end was cut by 1 base, the J end by 5 bases, with 8 bases between. This CDR3 reads CASSLGALNEKLFF. The CDR3 DNA reads TGTGCCAGCAGCTTAGGGGCCCTCAATGAAAAACTGTTTTTT.

This chain joins TRBV30 and TRBJ1-6, with D hard to call. CDR3 length equals 15 residues. The V end was cut by 0 bases, the J end by 4 bases, with 10 bases between. CDR1 and CDR2 (germline): GTSNPN, SVGIG (reference sequence). The CDR3 sequence: CAWSVQIMYNSPLHF. The CDR3 nucleotides read TGTGCCTGGAGTGTTCAGATAATGTATAATTCACCCCTCCACTTT. Looking up the rest from reference TRBV30 and TRBJ1-6 gives the full variable domain: SQTIHQWPATLVQPVGSPLSLECTVEGTSNPNLYWYRQAAGRGLQLLFYSVGIGQISSEVPQNLSASRPQDRQFILSSKKLLLSDSGFYLCAWSVQIMYNSPLHFGNGTRLTVT.

The rearrangement uses TRBV28 and TRBJ1-5, with D tentatively TRBD1 (6 bases). The CDR3 runs 13 residues. Looked up from germline, CDR1 is MDHEN and CDR2 is SYDVKM. V dropped 5 bases and J dropped 7 bases, with 12 bases sitting between them. CDR3 loop: CASSLRRGQPQHF. CDR3 nucleotide sequence: TGTGCCAGCAGTCTACGCAGGGGCCAGCCCCAGCATTTT.

V and J are TRBV28 and TRBJ1-1, with D possibly TRBD1 on 5 matching bases. The CDR3 extends over 13 amino acids. Germline lookup yields CDR1 MDHEN and CDR2 SYDVKM. V shed 8 bases and J shed 5 bases, with 15 bases lying between them. The CDR3: CASSQGTRTEAFF. The CDR3 DNA sequence: TGTGCCAGCTCGCAGGGCACGAGGACTGAAGCTTTCTTT.

For this clone: Sequence at one end of the junction differs from germline and may be a read error. The V call is TRBV7-9, the J call TRBJ2-3; 10 nucleotides line up with TRBD2. Germline CDR1 and CDR2: SEHNR and FQNEAQ (reference sequence). This CDR3 has 14 residues. The CDR3 loop is CASSLSGGAETQYF. DNA for the CDR3: TGTGCCAGCAGCTTAAGCGGGGGGGCAGAGACGCAGTATTTT.

This sequence joins TRBV3-1 (or the pseudogene TRBV3-2) and TRBJ1-6; D might be TRBD1 (5 bases). Germline CDR1 reads LGHDT; CDR2 reads YNNKEL (reference sequence). With 4 bases removed from V and 9 bases from J, the gap between germline ends came to 16 bases. The CDR3 runs 15 residues. The CDR3 protein is CASSPSTGVGSPLHF. In DNA form, the CDR3 reads TGTGCCAGCAGCCCCAGCACGGGGGTGGGTTCACCCCTCCACTTT.

The V call is TRBV6-5, the J call TRBJ2-2; perhaps TRBD2 as D (5 bases). This CDR3 has 14 residues. The germline V gene has CDR1 MNHEY and CDR2 SVGAGI. V was clipped by 6 bases and J by 2 bases, with 10 bases between them. This CDR3 reads CASSTGRNTGELFF. CDR3 coding DNA: TGTGCCAGCAGCACGGGGAGAAACACCGGGGAGCTGTTTTTT.

The V and J genes are TRBV4-1 and TRBJ2-2, with a weak D call TRBD2 (5 bases). V was clipped by 4 bases and J by 8 bases, with 17 bases between them. Germline-derived CDR1 and CDR2 are MGHRA and YSYEKL. CDR3 length: 15 amino acids. DNA of the CDR3: TGCGCCAGCAGCCCTTATTTGCGGGTAGCTGGGGAGCTGTTTTTT. This codes for CASSPYLRVAGELFF.

The V call is TRBV28, the J call TRBJ2-2; 8 bases align to TRBD1. Germline V lookup: CDR1 MDHEN, CDR2 SYDVKM. The CDR3 contains 14 residues. The CDR3 here is CAVLGQGNTGELFF. The CDR3 nucleotides read TGTGCGGTACTTGGACAGGGGAACACCGGGGAGCTGTTTTTT.

This clone turned up a few times. This rearrangement joins TRBV11-3 to TRBJ1-1; D remains ambiguous. V shed 5 bases and J shed 1 base, with 8 bases lying between them. The CDR3 length is 13 residues. CDR1 is SGHNT and CDR2 is YENEEA in the germline V gene. The CDR3 DNA reads TGTGCCAGCAGCCGGTCACCGAACACTGAAGCTTTCTTT. Its protein is CASSRSPNTEAFF.

About this clone: Other DNA sequences from this sample encode an identical CDR3 as well. The CDR3 coding sequence is TGTGCCAGCTCACCAGGACAGGCCGTAACCGGGGAGCTGTTTTTT. Its protein is CASSPGQAVTGELFF. The rearrangement uses TRBV18 and TRBJ2-2, with 7 bases identical to TRBD1. Trimming at V came to 2 bases and at J to 5 bases, leaving 5 bases not matched to a gene. The CDR3 runs 15 residues. Germline V CDR1 and CDR2: KGHSH, LQKENI.

The chain recombines TRBV30 with TRBJ1-2; TRBD1 might be the D (6 bases). V gave up 1 base and J gave up 2 bases, with 11 bases separating them. The CDR3 runs 14 residues. Germline V gives CDR1 GTSNPN, CDR2 SVGIG (reference sequence). CDR3 protein: CAWSAGDINYGYTF. The CDR3 nucleotides are TGTGCCTGGAGTGCAGGGGATATAAACTATGGCTACACCTTC.

The chain couples TRBV19 to TRBJ1-5, with 10 bases that match TRBD1. The germline V gene encodes CDR1 LNHDA and CDR2 SQIVND (reference sequence). The CDR3 is 15 residues long. Trimming removed 3 bases from V and 6 bases from J; junction bases left unmatched: 5. CDR3 in amino acids: CASSMRQGARQPQHF. The CDR3 DNA is TGTGCCAGTAGTATGAGACAGGGGGCCCGTCAGCCCCAGCATTTT. Combining the CDR3 with reference TRBV19 and TRBJ1-5 gives the whole variable domain DGGITQSPKYLFRKEGQNVTLSCEQNLNHDAMYWYRQDPGQGLRLIYYSQIVNDFQKGDIAEGYSVSREKKESFPLTVTSAQKNPTAFYLCASSMRQGARQPQHFGDGTRLSIL.

This clone was counted a few times. The chain couples TRBV21-1 to TRBJ1-2; the tabulated D call, TRBD1, remains unverified against the DNA. TRBV21-1 is listed as a pseudogene. There are 14 residues in the CDR3. In nucleotides, the CDR3 is TGTGCCAGCAGCAAACAGGGCCCCTACTATGGCTACACCTTC. It encodes CASSKQGPYYGYTF.

The V gene is TRBV5-4, the J gene TRBJ2-1, with 8 bases that match TRBD1. The CDR3 is 15 amino acids. With V trimmed by 0 bases and J by 8 bases, 7 bases remained unmatched. The germline V gene encodes CDR1 SGHNT and CDR2 YYREEE (reference sequence). The CDR3 DNA reads as TGTGCCAGCAGCTTGGTGGACAGGGAAGGCTATGAGCAGTTCTTC. This gives the protein CASSLVDREGYEQFF.

The rearrangement uses TRBV10-1 and TRBJ2-3; 8 bases are shared with TRBD2. Germline CDR1 is WNHNN and CDR2 is SYGVQD (reference sequence). V gave up 3 bases and J gave up 4 bases; unmatched junction bases: 6. This CDR3 has 15 amino acids. CDR3 bases: TGCGCCAGCAGTGACCTCCGGACTAGCCCAGATACGCAGTATTTT. This codes for CASSDLRTSPDTQYF.